This entry lists 29 T cell receptor beta chains sequenced from one sample in a study of OX40 agonist ivuxolimab in advanced cancers. Some clones are missing from TCRdb's copy, which holds only in-frame ones; the method was immunoSEQ multiplex PCR. The table has 95,000 to 150,000 clones, 93% seen once. Sequences were derived from CD4+ or CD8+ T cells sorted from blood, sampled in a trial of the OX40 agonist ivuxolimab. These receptors came from an adult with an advanced solid tumor such as melanoma, head and neck, liver or kidney cancer.

The chain links TRBV27 to TRBJ1-3; the D gene is possibly TRBD1 (5 bases). Germline V gives CDR1 MNHEY, CDR2 SMNVEV (reference sequence). The CDR3 is made up of 15 amino acids. Trimming removed 0 bases at V and 6 bases at J, with 12 bases between. The CDR3 region is CASSLSGRAENTIYF. Written as DNA, the CDR3 is TGTGCCAGCAGTTTATCCGGCAGGGCTGAAAACACCATATATTTT.

J is TRBJ1-5 and V is TRBV30; maybe TRBD1 (5 bases). The germline V and J ends were trimmed by 1 base and 2 bases, with 9 bases remaining between them. The CDR3 runs 14 residues. Germline V gives CDR1 GTSNPN, CDR2 SVGIG (reference sequence). As DNA, the CDR3 is TGTGCCTGGAGTGGGGGGAGGGGCAATCAGCCCCAGCATTTT. Its translation: CAWSGGRGNQPQHF. The full variable domain, in which reference TRBV30 and TRBJ1-5 provide the parts outside the CDR3, is SQTIHQWPATLVQPVGSPLSLECTVEGTSNPNLYWYRQAAGRGLQLLFYSVGIGQISSEVPQNLSASRPQDRQFILSSKKLLLSDSGFYLCAWSGGRGNQPQHFGDGTRLSIL.

This chain uses TRBV6-6 with TRBJ1-1; D perhaps matches TRBD1 (5 bases). V was pared by 10 bases and J by 7 bases, with 13 bases between. Per germline, CDR1 MNHNY and CDR2 SVGAGI (reference sequence). The CDR3 consists of 11 residues. The CDR3 region is CAIGTFGEAFF. CDR3 nucleotide sequence: TGTGCCATCGGGACTTTTGGTGAAGCTTTCTTT.

This clone was counted between two and nine times. Other DNA sequences in the sample encode the same CDR3. The V and J genes are TRBV5-1 and TRBJ2-3; D call uncertain. Trimming removed 1 base from V and 0 bases from J, with 0 bases in between. The CDR3 loop spans 12 amino acids. Germline lookup yields CDR1 SGHRS and CDR2 YFSETQ. CDR3 bases: TGCGCCAGCAGCTTGAGCACAGATACGCAGTATTTT. Its protein is CASSLSTDTQYF.

This chain uses TRBV27 with TRBJ1-1; TRBD1 matches 7 bases. Germline lookup yields CDR1 MNHEY and CDR2 SMNVEV (reference sequence). The CDR3 consists of 12 residues. V trimming: 5 bases; J trimming: 12 bases; junction bases outside the gene matches: 9. The CDR3 sequence is CASSTPTGITFF. As DNA, the CDR3 is TGTGCCAGCAGTACCCCGACAGGGATAACTTTCTTT.

This clone was detected a few times. This chain connects TRBV15 to TRBJ1-5, with 7 positions matching TRBD1. CDR1 is LNHNV and CDR2 is YYDKDF in the germline V gene (reference sequence). V was pared by 1 base and J by 6 bases, with 6 bases of the junction left unmatched. This CDR3 is 15 amino acids long. The CDR3 region is CATSRGRGMGQPQHF. The CDR3 DNA sequence: TGTGCCACCAGCAGAGGCAGGGGGATGGGTCAGCCCCAGCATTTT.

This chain joins TRBV11-1 and TRBJ2-3; 7 bases align to TRBD1. The CDR3 has 15 amino acids. Germline CDR1 is SGHAT and CDR2 is FQDESV (reference sequence). V trimming: 5 bases; J trimming: 4 bases; junction bases outside the gene matches: 9. As DNA, the CDR3 is TGTGCCAGCAGCCTGTCCGGGACAGACCCAGATACGCAGTATTTT. This gives the protein CASSLSGTDPDTQYF.

The rearrangement links TRBV5-4 to TRBJ1-1, with 8 positions matching TRBD1. The ends lost 4 bases at V and 11 bases at J; junction bases unmatched: 7. Germline V gives CDR1 SGHNT, CDR2 YYREEE (reference sequence). CDR3 length: 12 amino acids. The CDR3 loop reads CASSQQGASAFF. CDR3 nucleotide sequence: TGTGCCAGCAGCCAGCAGGGGGCGTCGGCTTTCTTT.

The chain uses TRBV18 and TRBJ1-1; D not resolved. CDR3 size: 15 residues. CDR1 and CDR2 (germline): KGHSH, LQKENI. Trimming cost V 5 bases and J 1 base, with 14 bases left between them. For the CDR3, the DNA is TGTGCCAGCTCATTTCTAGCGGACGGGAACACTGAAGCTTTCTTT. Protein: CASSFLADGNTEAFF. The full variable domain, completed using reference TRBV18 and TRBJ1-1, is NAGVMQNPRHLVRRRGQEARLRCSPMKGHSHVYWYRQLPEEGLKFMVYLQKENIIDESGMPKERFSAEFPKEGPSILRIQQVVRGDSAAYFCASSFLADGNTEAFFGQGTRLTVV.

The chain combines TRBV11-2 with TRBJ1-4; no firm D call. Germline lookup yields CDR1 SGHAT and CDR2 FQNNGV. The germline V and J ends were trimmed by 3 bases and 4 bases, with 9 bases remaining between them. The CDR3 is made up of 14 amino acids. In nucleotides, the CDR3 is TGTGCCAGCAGCTTTACCCTACTTAATGAAAAACTGTTTTTT. This gives the protein CASSFTLLNEKLFF.

The chain carries TRBV6-5 and TRBJ1-1; 10 nucleotides agree with TRBD1. The CDR3 length is 15 residues. J was trimmed by 4 bases and V by 6 bases; bases with no gene match: 8. The germline gives CDR1 MNHEY, CDR2 SVGAGI. This CDR3 reads CASSRPRTGGTEAFF. The CDR3, as DNA: TGTGCCAGCAGCCGGCCCCGGACAGGGGGCACTGAAGCTTTCTTT.

J is TRBJ2-2 and V is TRBV2; 11 bases are shared with TRBD1. The CDR3 consists of 14 residues. Germline V gene lookup returns CDR1 SNHLY and CDR2 FYNNEI. V shed 6 bases and J 8 bases; nucleotides not matched to a gene: 5. CDR3 sequence: CASSGTGGYGELFF. Here the CDR3 DNA reads TGTGCCAGCAGCGGGACAGGGGGATATGGGGAGCTGTTTTTT.

The chain carries TRBV2 and TRBJ2-5, with D hard to call. The CDR3 runs 12 residues. Germline V lookup: CDR1 SNHLY, CDR2 FYNNEI. V lost 5 bases and J lost 2, with 6 bases in between. CDR3 region: CASSRLQETQYF. CDR3 bases: TGTGCCAGCAGTCGCTTGCAAGAGACCCAGTACTTC.

The V and J genes are TRBV28 and TRBJ2-5, with 12 nucleotides matching TRBD2. The CDR3 runs to 16 residues. The V gene's germline CDR1 is MDHEN and CDR2 SYDVKM. V trimming: 7 bases; J trimming: 5 bases; junction bases outside the gene matches: 11. The DNA for the CDR3 is TGTGCCAGCACCCAGGCTAGCGGGAGGGCCATGGAGACCCAGTACTTC. Encoded protein: CASTQASGRAMETQYF. Combining the CDR3 with reference TRBV28 and TRBJ2-5 gives the whole variable domain DVKVTQSSRYLVKRTGEKVFLECVQDMDHENMFWYRQDPGLGLRLIYFSYDVKMKEKGDIPEGYSVSREKKERFSLILESASTNQTSMYLCASTQASGRAMETQYFGPGTRLLVL.

The chain joins TRBV11-2 to TRBJ2-7, with 9 bases that match TRBD1. Germline loops: CDR1 SGHAT, CDR2 FQNNGV. The CDR3 covers 15 residues. V was pared by 5 bases and J by 5 bases, with 10 bases of the junction left unmatched. DNA for the CDR3: TGTGCCAGCAGCCTCACCGGGACAGGGTTCCACGAGCAGTACTTC. Translating gives CASSLTGTGFHEQYF.

This clone was seen a handful of times. V and J are TRBV7-7 and TRBJ2-2; no clear D gene. This CDR3 region has 14 residues. The germline V and J ends were trimmed by 1 base and 1 base, with 4 bases remaining between them. Germline values: CDR1 SSHAT, CDR2 FNYEAQ (reference sequence). The CDR3: CASSLEWNTGELFF. CDR3 in DNA: TGTGCCAGCAGCTTAGAATGGAACACCGGGGAGCTGTTTTTT. The whole variable domain, remainder taken from reference TRBV7-7 and TRBJ2-2, is GAGVSQSPRYKVTKRGQDVTLRCDPISSHATLYWYQQALGQGPEFLTYFNYEAQPDKSGLPSDRFSAERPEGSISTLTIQRTEQRDSAMYRCASSLEWNTGELFFGEGSRLTVL.

Only one count was recorded for this clone. A junction boundary mismatches the germline segment, possibly from a read error. The chain has TRBV4-2 and TRBJ1-5, with a possible D match to TRBD1 (6 bases). Per germline, CDR1 LGHNA and CDR2 YNFKEQ. This CDR3 spans 16 amino acids. The chain's CDR3 is CASSQEGTYSDQPQHF. Written as DNA, the CDR3 is TGTGCCAGCAGCCAAGAGGGGACATATAGCGATCAGCCCCAGCATTTT.

The V call is TRBV5-6, the J call TRBJ1-4; 10 nucleotides line up with TRBD1. The CDR3 covers 15 residues. J lost 8 bases, V lost 0 bases, and 4 bases had no gene match. CDR1 and CDR2 (germline): SGHDT, YYEEEE. CDR3 nucleotide sequence: TGTGCCAGCAGCTTGGCCGGGACAGGGGAGGAAAAACTGTTTTTT. Its translation: CASSLAGTGEEKLFF.

This clone occurred once. The chain joins TRBV6-4 to TRBJ2-1; 9 bases match TRBD1. This CDR3 is 15 amino acids long. J lost 5 bases, V lost 0 bases, and 2 bases had no gene match. Germline V gives CDR1 MRHNA, CDR2 SNTAGT. The CDR3 reads CASSDSGTGNNEQFF. DNA of the CDR3: TGTGCCAGCAGTGACTCAGGGACAGGGAACAATGAGCAGTTCTTC.

The chain joins TRBV19 to TRBJ2-4; D may be TRBD1 (5 bases). The CDR3 is 13 amino acids. Trimming stripped 4 bases from V and 5 bases from J, with 9 bases between. The germline V gene encodes CDR1 LNHDA and CDR2 SQIVND (reference sequence). Here the CDR3 reads CASSTDRENIQYF. In DNA, the CDR3 is TGTGCCAGTAGTACAGACAGAGAAAACATTCAGTACTTC. Looking up the rest from reference TRBV19 and TRBJ2-4 gives the full variable domain: DGGITQSPKYLFRKEGQNVTLSCEQNLNHDAMYWYRQDPGQGLRLIYYSQIVNDFQKGDIAEGYSVSREKKESFPLTVTSAQKNPTAFYLCASSTDRENIQYFGAGTRLSVL.

This chain connects TRBV4-2 to TRBJ2-5; 9 nucleotides agree with TRBD1. CDR1 and CDR2 (germline): LGHNA, YNFKEQ. Trimming at V came to 4 bases and at J to 0 bases, leaving 12 bases not matched to a gene. CDR3 length equals 18 residues. The CDR3 sequence: CASSLFSGGQGYQETQYF. CDR3 sequence (DNA): TGTGCCAGCAGCCTTTTTTCTGGGGGACAGGGCTACCAAGAGACCCAGTACTTC.

This chain connects TRBV6-5 to TRBJ2-2; no firm D call. The CDR3 length is 15 residues. In germline, CDR1 is MNHEY, CDR2 SVGAGI. V was clipped by 2 bases and J by 7 bases, with 14 bases between them. For the CDR3, the DNA is TGTGCCAGCAGTTACCCCCCTACAACGGGCGGGGAGCTGTTTTTT. Translated, it gives CASSYPPTTGGELFF.

The J gene is TRBJ2-5, the V gene TRBV7-9; D unclear. The tail of the sequence fits TRBJ2-7 better, so the J call may be wrong. This CDR3 region has 16 residues. The germline V gene has CDR1 SEHNR and CDR2 FQNEAQ (reference sequence). The CDR3 region is CASSLSFQVTNYEQYF. CDR3 bases: TGTGCCAGCAGCTTGAGTTTCCAGGTCACAAACTACGAGCAGTACTTC.

This rearrangement joins TRBV18 to TRBJ1-1; D not resolved. Trimming stripped 6 bases from V and 0 bases from J, with 14 bases between. The CDR3 is 15 residues long. Per the germline V gene, CDR1 is KGHSH and CDR2 is LQKENI. CDR3 region: CASSSGLEMNTEAFF. CDR3 bases: TGTGCCAGCTCCTCGGGTTTAGAGATGAACACTGAAGCTTTCTTT.

This clone was found once. V gene TRBV27 combines with J gene TRBJ2-1; D not certain. Trimming took 6 bases from V and 8 from J, leaving 14 bases between them. The CDR3 length is 13 residues. Germline CDR1 is MNHEY and CDR2 is SMNVEV (reference sequence). DNA of the CDR3: TGTGCCAGCAGCCTTGGCCCTGGCGATGAGCAGTTCTTC. Translating it yields CASSLGPGDEQFF.

V usage is TRBV9 and J usage is TRBJ2-1, with D perhaps TRBD1 (5 bases). The germline V gene has CDR1 SGDLS and CDR2 YYNGEE. Trimming shortened V by 2 bases and J by 8 bases, and 8 bases separated the two germline ends. This CDR3 region has 12 residues. The CDR3 reads CASSVLGDEQFF. As DNA, the CDR3 is TGTGCCAGCAGCGTCCTAGGGGATGAGCAGTTCTTC.

This rearrangement joins TRBV19 to TRBJ2-7, with 14 bases matching TRBD2. This CDR3 contains 18 residues. Per germline, CDR1 LNHDA and CDR2 SQIVND (reference sequence). With V trimmed by 4 bases and J by 3 bases, 11 bases remained unmatched. The CDR3, as DNA: TGTGCCAGTAGTACCGGGACTAGCGGGAGCGCGGGTGGCTACGAGCAGTACTTC. Its protein is CASSTGTSGSAGGYEQYF.

This sequence joins TRBV7-8 and TRBJ2-3; 9 bases align to TRBD1. Germline CDR1 reads SGHVS; CDR2 reads FQNEAQ. The CDR3 loop spans 19 amino acids. J gave up 5 bases and V 4 bases, and 19 bases lay outside the gene matches. DNA for the CDR3: TGTGCCAGCAGCTCGAGTGGGTACCCGACAGGGGGTCCAGGAGATACGCAGTATTTT. This translates into CASSSSGYPTGGPGDTQYF.

J is TRBJ2-7 and V is TRBV7-2, with 12 positions matching TRBD2. The germline V gene encodes CDR1 SGHTA and CDR2 FQGNSA. CDR3 size: 16 residues. V gave up 4 bases and J gave up 2 bases; unmatched junction bases: 6. CDR3 region: CASSSGLAGSTYEQYF. The DNA of the CDR3 is TGTGCCAGCAGCTCCGGACTAGCGGGATCAACCTACGAGCAGTACTTC.